Each of the 8 T cell receptor beta chains below was sequenced from the same sample in a study of radiotherapy plus CTLA-4 blockade in lung cancer. Produced via immunoSEQ multiplex PCR; TCRdb's table is partial and in-frame only. Of about 120,000 clones listed, 78% are singletons. The source material was peripheral blood, sampled from a patient treated with radiotherapy plus ipilimumab. Receptors were obtained from a human donor with non-small cell lung cancer who had a partial response to radiotherapy plus ipilimumab.

In this sample, this clone turned up a few times. The CDR3 nucleotides are TGTGCCAGTAGTATAAAGAAAGCTTCTAATGAAAAACTGTTTTTT. As protein: CASSIKKASNEKLFF. The chain combines TRBV19 with TRBJ1-4; no firm D call. CDR3 size: 15 residues. The V gene lost 2 bases and the J gene lost 3 bases, with 10 bases spanning the gap. Germline CDR1 LNHDA, CDR2 SQIVND (reference sequence).

The table lists this clone with a count of one. The genes are TRBV28 and TRBJ2-2, with TRBD2 matching 13 bases. This CDR3 has 17 residues. J gave up 3 bases and V 3 bases, and 4 bases lay outside the gene matches. CDR1 MDHEN and CDR2 SYDVKM come from the germline V gene. Here the CDR3 DNA reads TGTGCCAGCAGTTTCTCCGGACTAGCGGGGGACACCGGGGAGCTGTTTTTT. The encoded protein is CASSFSGLAGDTGELFF.

The V and J genes are TRBV7-3 and TRBJ2-3, with 7 bases fitting TRBD2. The CDR3 is 17 amino acids. The ends lost 4 bases at V and 4 bases at J; junction bases unmatched: 14. Germline lookup yields CDR1 SGHTA and CDR2 FQGTGA. The CDR3 sequence: CASSSTRDSRGADTQYF. The CDR3 nucleotides are TGTGCCAGCAGCTCGACGCGGGACTCCCGGGGGGCAGATACGCAGTATTTT.

The chain combines TRBV9 with TRBJ2-6, with 10 bases that match TRBD1. The V segment lost 4 bases and the J segment 3 bases; nucleotides outside the gene matches: 7. Germline CDR1 reads SGDLS; CDR2 reads YYNGEE. The CDR3 totals 17 residues. The CDR3 DNA reads as TGTGCCAGCAGCCCCCGACAGGGGGCGCATGGGGCCAACGTCCTGACTTTC. Its protein is CASSPRQGAHGANVLTF.

This clone came up once. The rearrangement joins TRBV6-5 to TRBJ2-7, with a possible D match to TRBD2 (5 bases). The CDR3 has 16 residues. Between the trimmed V and J ends, which lost 4 bases and 2 bases, there was a span of 18 bases. CDR1 and CDR2 from the germline V gene are MNHEY and SVGAGI. The CDR3 spells CASSSPAGRAAYEQYF. Written as DNA, the CDR3 is TGTGCCAGCAGTTCCCCCGCTGGGCGGGCGGCCTACGAGCAGTACTTC.

This chain uses TRBV11-1 with TRBJ2-3; D might be TRBD1 (5 bases). The V end lost 3 bases, the J end lost 2 bases, and 12 bases lay between the germline ends. The CDR3 length is 15 residues. Germline V gene sequence: CDR1 SGHAT, CDR2 FQDESV (reference sequence). CDR3 amino acids: CASSFFNGHTDTQYF. The DNA of the CDR3 is TGTGCCAGCAGCTTTTTTAACGGACACACAGATACGCAGTATTTT. Looking up the rest from reference TRBV11-1 and TRBJ2-3 gives the full variable domain: EAEVAQSPRYKITEKSQAVAFWCDPISGHATLYWYRQILGQGPELLVQFQDESVVDDSQLPKDRFSAERLKGVDSTLKIQPAELGDSAMYLCASSFFNGHTDTQYFGPGTRLTVL.

The gene calls are TRBV7-9 and TRBJ2-3; 12 positions agree with TRBD2. CDR1 SEHNR and CDR2 FQNEAQ come from the germline V gene (reference sequence). This CDR3 is 17 amino acids long. The J segment lost 3 bases and the V segment lost 4 bases, leaving 8 bases of the junction unmatched. The CDR3 protein is CASSSLTSGRRTDTQYF. The CDR3 DNA reads TGTGCCAGCAGCTCCTTGACTAGCGGGAGACGTACAGATACGCAGTATTTT. Complete variable domain (other parts from reference TRBV7-9 and TRBJ2-3): DTGVSQNPRHKITKRGQNVTFRCDPISEHNRLYWYRQTLGQGPEFLTYFQNEAQLEKSRLLSDRFSAERPKGSFSTLEIQRTEQGDSAMYLCASSSLTSGRRTDTQYFGPGTRLTVL.

The J gene is TRBJ1-2, the V gene TRBV5-6; D may be TRBD1 (6 bases). The CDR3 totals 14 residues. Trimming took off 4 bases at V and 3 bases at J, with 13 bases between the two ends. CDR1 and CDR2 (germline): SGHDT, YYEEEE. The CDR3 nucleotides read TGTGCCAGCAGCCGAAGACAGGCGGACTATGGCTACACCTTC. This sequence encodes CASSRRQADYGYTF.